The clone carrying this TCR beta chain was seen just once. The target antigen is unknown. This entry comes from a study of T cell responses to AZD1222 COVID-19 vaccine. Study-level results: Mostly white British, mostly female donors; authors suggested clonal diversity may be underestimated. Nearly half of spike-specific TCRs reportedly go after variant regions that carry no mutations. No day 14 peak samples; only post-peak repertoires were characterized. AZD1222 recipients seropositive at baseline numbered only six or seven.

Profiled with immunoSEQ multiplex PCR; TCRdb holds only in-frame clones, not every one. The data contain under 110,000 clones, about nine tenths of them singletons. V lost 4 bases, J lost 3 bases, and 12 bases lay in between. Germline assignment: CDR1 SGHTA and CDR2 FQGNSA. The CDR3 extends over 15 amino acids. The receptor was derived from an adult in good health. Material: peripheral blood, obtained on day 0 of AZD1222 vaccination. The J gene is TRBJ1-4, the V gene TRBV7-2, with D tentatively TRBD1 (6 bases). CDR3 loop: CASSYQGSANEKLFF. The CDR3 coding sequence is TGTGCCAGCAGCTACCAGGGGTCGGCTAATGAAAAACTGTTTTTT.